This T cell receptor beta chain was sequenced for a study of blood T cell repertoires in COVID-19. Germline CDR1 is SGHRS and CDR2 is YFSETQ. The CDR3 runs 15 residues. The V and J ends lost 0 bases and 0 bases respectively, with 8 bases between them. Measured with immunoSEQ multiplex PCR; TCRdb has only the in-frame clones, and not every one. Of some 320,000 clones listed, around 85% were seen once; the top ten hold 1.9%. The table lists this clone with a few counts. The source material was PBMCs or T cells enriched from blood (not recorded which). The chain is built from TRBV5-1 and TRBJ2-3; D gene ambiguous. This receptor was obtained from a woman aged 25-40 years who had been exposed to COVID-19. CDR3 in amino acids: CASSLVATSTDTQYF. CDR3 nucleotides: TGCGCCAGCAGCTTGGTGGCGACTAGCACAGATACGCAGTATTTT. Full variable domain (remainder filled in from reference TRBV5-1 and TRBJ2-3): KAGVTQTPRYLIKTRGQQVTLSCSPISGHRSVSWYQQTPGQGLQFLFEYFSETQRNKGNFPGRFSGRQFSNSRSEMNVSTLELGDSALYLCASSLVATSTDTQYFGPGTRLTVL.